This is a list of T cell receptor beta chains from one sample in a study of blood T cells in healthy people across ages. A single record per CDR3 protein comes from TCRdb applying MiXCR to the 5' RACE reads. The data show more than 800,000 distinct CDR3 sequences, with 45% seen just once and under 20% held by the top ten. The sequenced material came from blood. The receptor source for this set is a woman in her fifties or sixties in good health. Both conserved end residues are trimmed from each CDR3.

V gene,CDR3 protein
TRBV12-3/TRBV12-4,ASSPLREQF
TRBV6-5,ASSYGGGFEQY
TRBV20-1,SATPWVGGRYEQY
TRBV27,ASSSQGNYEQY
TRBV7-8,ASSLNPQGSYEQY
TRBV29-1,SVEGLAASYEQY
TRBV18,ASSPRRGDGEKLF
TRBV9,ASSPGGLAGNEQY
TRBV6-1,ASKIAGGRYNEQF
TRBV29-1,SVRGTGGTDTQY
TRBV6-5,ASSYSDGDRDEQY
TRBV20-1,SGTSGANVLT
TRBV20-1,SATPGASGLFDEQF
TRBV27,ASRPFGHQETQY
TRBV10-3,AISEREVIYEQF
TRBV9,ASSVAGTANYGYT
TRBV29-1,SVEDQGQREETQY
TRBV5-1,AKKLDGREIAKNIQY
TRBV2,ASRTGPVNNYGYT
TRBV25-1,ASSRGPYGYT
TRBV30,AWRDSGRVADTQY
TRBV12-3/TRBV12-4,ASSLRTVNTEAF
TRBV18,ASPPPWREDTQY
TRBV7-9,ASTPPARQYTQY
TRBV21-1,ASSDLWQSLNTEAF
TRBV19,ASSSHDRVDGNEQF
TRBV29-1,SVEGNGTAVYEQY
TRBV5-1,ASRQGFSGANVLT
TRBV6-2/TRBV6-3,ASRTPTGRQPQH
TRBV7-6,ASSRTPGQSTDTQY
TRBV5-1,ASSPIGQGTEKLF
TRBV9,ASSVRATGYT
TRBV12-3/TRBV12-4,ASSGGRSNQPQH
TRBV5-1,ASSLGPGDWFEQY
TRBV5-1,ASSSREAAYNEQF